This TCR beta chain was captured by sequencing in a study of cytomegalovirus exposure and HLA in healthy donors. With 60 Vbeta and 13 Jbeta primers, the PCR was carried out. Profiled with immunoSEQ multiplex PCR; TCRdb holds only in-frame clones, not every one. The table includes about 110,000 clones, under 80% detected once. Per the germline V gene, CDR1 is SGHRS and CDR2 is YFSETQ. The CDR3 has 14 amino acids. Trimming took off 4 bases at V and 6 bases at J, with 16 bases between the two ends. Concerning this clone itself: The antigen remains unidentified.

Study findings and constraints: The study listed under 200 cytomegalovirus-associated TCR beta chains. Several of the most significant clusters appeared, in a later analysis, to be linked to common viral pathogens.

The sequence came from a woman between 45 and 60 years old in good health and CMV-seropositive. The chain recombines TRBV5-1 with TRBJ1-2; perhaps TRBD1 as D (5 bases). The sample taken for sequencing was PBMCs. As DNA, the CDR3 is TGCGCCAGCAGCCCGCAAGAGGCGGGGGATGGCTACACCTTC. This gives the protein CASSPQEAGDGYTF.